The present entry profiles one T cell receptor (beta chain) with its context. Its antigen remains unidentified. No clone much larger than this one lies a single base away; base qualities are absent. This entry is derived from a study of shared clonotypes between healthy human individuals (TCRdb year 2020). For the wider study: A few men and two women, aged 18 to 49 years, made up the cohort. Blood TCR repertoires of four to six healthy adults were deeply sequenced to estimate repertoire size and the extent of clonotype sharing between individuals. Per donor, leukapheresis produced somewhere between about 0.8 and 9 billion PBMCs. Libraries were prepared and TCR repertoires were sequenced by different laboratories using diverse techniques, in order to increase sequencing depth and limit assay-specific biases. For each donor, CD4 naive and CD4 memory were each given three plates, CD8 naive was given two plates, and CD8 memory was given one plate. General study outcomes and caveats: Higher generation probabilities were observed for clonotypes shared by all four sorted-subset donors than for non-shared clonotypes. Because the study included only a small number of donors, the genetic and exposure-history diversity represented was limited. About 4.5% of naive CD4, around 3.6% of naive CD8, approximately 2.2% of memory CD4, and about 0.4% of memory CD8 clonotypes were shared across four donors. Naive subsets generally had larger estimated clonotype richness than memory subsets. Incomplete sequencing was indicated by rarefaction of sorted-subset datasets, despite the large sequencing depth. Pairwise subsampling indicated that sequencing depth was expected to affect the degree of clonotype sharing among donors. Only blood was sampled, and tissue TCR repertoires likely differ from those in blood.

CD8 naive samples were obtained by positive selection for CCR7 among CD45RO-negative cells, yielding a CD45RA+CCR7+ population from which TemRA cells were excluded. The donors were healthy, HIV-negative adults with no recently reported acute infections or vaccinations. Every donor was a Caucasian adult residing in Nashville, Tennessee, USA. Blood was obtained by leukapheresis, after which PBMCs were separated by Ficoll-Histopaque density gradient centrifugation and cryopreserved in liquid nitrogen vapor phase. Analytical flow cytometry was used to check the purity and quantity of each magnetically sorted T cell population. Each sorted fraction had its genomic DNA isolated and then quantified by UV absorbance on a Nanodrop 2000c. CDR1 and CDR2 were assigned from the germline V gene (reference sequence) as LNHDA and SQIVND. There are 15 amino acids in the CDR3, from cysteine to phenylalanine inclusive. Only the CDR3 portion is preserved as DNA: 45 bases, with reading frame beginning at the first base. V is shortened by 3 bases, J by 4 bases, and the region joining them spans 15 bases.

Using the deep immunoSEQ assay, TCR CDR3 regions were amplified from genomic DNA by multiplex PCR. For each cell subset, the extracted genomic DNA was distributed evenly across all wells of several immunoSEQ 96-well plates, and each plate served as one replicate. For sorted subsets, 150 to 250 ng genomic DNA, equal to some 28,000 T cell genomes, was loaded into each replicate PCR. Purified libraries were quantified with a Qubit 3.0 fluorometer, sized on a Bioanalyzer 2100, and re-quantified with the KAPA Library Quantification kit. Every immunoSEQ 96-well plate was sequenced on a separate single-read 150-cycle Illumina NextSeq 550 flow cell. In the paper's pipeline: Because the immunoSEQ output held only junctional sequences and lacked quality scores, the filtering could not match the filtering applied to full-length reads. Sequences were annotated with PyIR, a Python wrapper for IgBLAST v1.9, and V/J genes and CDR3 were assigned using IMGT germline references. Reads were filtered out if the reads had weak V/J assignments (E-value above 1e-6), no CDR3, stop codons, out-of-frame junctions, or ambiguous translated residues. A V3J clonotype was defined by an identical inferred V gene, J gene, and CDR3 amino acid sequence. Percentage overlap between repertoires was computed as shared unique clonotypes divided by the size of the smaller repertoire. Richness of each repertoire was evaluated using RTK rarefaction, the Chao1 estimator, and Recon v2.1 estimates of unobserved clonotypes. Generation probabilities were computed with OLGA for all TCRbeta clonotypes obtained by the gDNA method from several donors. TCRdb took over this immuneACCESS table, retaining in-frame rearrangements with V and J assigned. Such tables are incomplete; in checked studies, under half of the missing clones stem from an unresolved V gene, and the remainder is unexplained. D and trimming were read from the DNA, whereas the V and J calls and clone size are those reported in that table. The table for this sample lists around 2.1 million clones; 93% of them were counted only once. The ten biggest clones cover under 2% of the sample.

The rearranged chain carries TRBV19 and TRBJ1-1; the D segment could be TRBD1, given 5 matching bases. This TCR was sampled from a man younger than 35 in good health. Some clones in this sample may be carry-over from other donors' samples. The sequenced material came from naive CD8+ T cells from PBMCs. The cell subset or site label corresponds to: CD45RA+CCR7+. For the CDR3, the sequence is CASSMSAGRATEAFF. The nucleotides are TGTGCCAGTAGTATGTCGGCAGGGCGGGCCACTGAAGCTTTCTTT.